The sequence of this T cell receptor beta chain was determined in a study of blood T cell repertoires in COVID-19. The table came from immunoSEQ multiplex PCR; TCRdb's copy has only in-frame clones and leaves some out. Found here are roughly 160,000 clones, 70% to 90% of them singletons; the top ten hold under 6%. V shed 1 base and J shed 3 bases, with 6 bases lying between them. CDR1 and CDR2 (germline): MGHDK, SYGVNS. The CDR3 consists of 13 residues. Sequenced sample: peripheral blood. The sequence was obtained from a woman aged 50 to 60 with COVID-19, enrolled during active disease. The chain is built from TRBV25-1 and TRBJ1-1; the D is unclear. CDR3 in amino acids: CASSESMYTEAFF. The CDR3 DNA sequence: TGTGCCAGCAGTGAATCAATGTACACTGAAGCTTTCTTT.